These 4 T cell receptor beta chains share one sample of origin, sequenced in a study of shared clonotypes between healthy human individuals. Clones were read by immunoSEQ multiplex PCR, and TCRdb kept only the in-frame ones, dropping some. The table records 150,000 to 200,000 clones, approximately 92% of them present only once. Sequencing was carried out using naive CD4+ T cells sorted from blood. Subset: CD45RA+ positively selected. These receptors originate from a woman younger than 45 in good health.

The chain joins TRBV5-1 to TRBJ2-7; 9 bases align to TRBD1. Germline CDR1 reads SGHRS; CDR2 reads YFSETQ. The CDR3 covers 13 residues. Unmatched junction bases numbered 8, after V lost 9 bases and J lost 4 bases. The CDR3 coding sequence is TGCGCCACCTCGACGGGACAGGGTTACGAGCAGTACTTC. Amino acid sequence: CATSTGQGYEQYF.

This clone showed up just once. This chain links TRBV11-3 with TRBJ1-1, with D maybe TRBD1 (6 bases). The germline V gene encodes CDR1 SGHNT and CDR2 YENEEA. V was trimmed by 5 bases and J by 2 bases, leaving 12 bases between them. This CDR3 spans 14 amino acids. For the CDR3, the DNA is TGTGCCAGCAGCGCGACAGGCGTCAACACTGAAGCTTTCTTT. It specifies CASSATGVNTEAFF. Variable domain in full (rest from reference TRBV11-3 and TRBJ1-1): EAGVVQSPRYKIIEKKQPVAFWCNPISGHNTLYWYLQNLGQGPELLIRYENEEAVDDSQLPKDRFSAERLKGVDSTLKIQPAELGDSAVYLCASSATGVNTEAFFGQGTRLTVV.

The V and J genes are TRBV18 and TRBJ2-2; TRBD2 aligns across 9 bases. There are 15 residues in the CDR3. The germline V gene has CDR1 KGHSH and CDR2 LQKENI. The ends lost 3 bases at V and 3 bases at J; junction bases unmatched: 2. CDR3 in amino acids: CASSPGLAYTGELFF. Written as DNA, the CDR3 is TGTGCCAGCTCACCGGGACTAGCATACACCGGGGAGCTGTTTTTT.

The V and J genes are TRBV7-9 and TRBJ1-3; TRBD1 matches at 8 bases. The CDR3 runs 16 residues. J lost 4 bases, V lost 4 bases, and 9 bases had no gene match. Per germline, CDR1 SEHNR and CDR2 FQNEAQ (reference sequence). CDR3 sequence (DNA): TGTGCCAGCAGCTCCTCAGGGGGCGCGGGAGGAAACACCATATATTTT. Its translation is CASSSSGGAGGNTIYF.